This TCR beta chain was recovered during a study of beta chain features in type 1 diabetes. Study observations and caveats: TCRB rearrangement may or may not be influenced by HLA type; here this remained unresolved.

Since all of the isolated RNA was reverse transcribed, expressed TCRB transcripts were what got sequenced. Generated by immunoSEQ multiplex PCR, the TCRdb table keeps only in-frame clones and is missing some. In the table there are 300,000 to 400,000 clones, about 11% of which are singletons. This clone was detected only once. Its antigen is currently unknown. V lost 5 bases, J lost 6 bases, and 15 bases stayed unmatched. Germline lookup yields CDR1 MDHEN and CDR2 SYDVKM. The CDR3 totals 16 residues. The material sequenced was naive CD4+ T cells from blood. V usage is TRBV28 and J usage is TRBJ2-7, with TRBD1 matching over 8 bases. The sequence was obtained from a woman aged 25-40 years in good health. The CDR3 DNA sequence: TGTGCCAGCAGTCCCTGGACAGGGACCCAGTTTTCCGAGCAGTACTTC. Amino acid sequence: CASSPWTGTQFSEQYF.